The 2 T cell receptor beta chains in this list originate from one sample, sequenced in a study of OX40 agonist ivuxolimab in advanced cancers. Produced via immunoSEQ multiplex PCR; TCRdb's table is partial and in-frame only. The sample shows 45,000 to 65,000 clones, approximately 83% of them seen only once. The material sequenced was CD4+ or CD8+ T cells sorted from blood, taken in a trial of the OX40 agonist ivuxolimab. The receptors shown here come from an adult with an advanced solid tumor such as melanoma, head and neck, liver or kidney cancer.

The rearrangement links TRBV6-5 to TRBJ1-2, with D perhaps TRBD1 (6 bases). The CDR3 runs to 14 residues. Trimming cost V 0 bases and J 2 bases, with 7 bases left between them. The germline CDR1 and CDR2 sequences are MNHEY and SVGAGI. The CDR3 DNA reads as TGTGCCAGCAGTTACTCTACAGGGAACTATGGCTACACCTTC. It codes for CASSYSTGNYGYTF.

V gene TRBV6-4 combines with J gene TRBJ2-1, with 8 bases that match TRBD1. The CDR3 runs 15 residues. The germline gives CDR1 MRHNA, CDR2 SNTAGT. Trimming removed 3 bases from V and 7 bases from J; junction bases left unmatched: 8. The CDR3 region has the DNA TGTGCCAGCAGTGAAACAGGGGGTTCTAGGAATGAGCAGTTCTTC. Amino acids: CASSETGGSRNEQFF.